Shown below are 2 T cell receptor beta chains from a single sample sequenced in a study of cytomegalovirus exposure and HLA in healthy donors. Primers: 60 Vbeta forward and 13 Jbeta reverse. The assay was immunoSEQ multiplex PCR, and TCRdb's table has in-frame clones only and misses some. The sample lists 85,000 to 110,000 clones, almost 80% occurring once. The sequenced sample consisted of PBMCs. These receptors were taken from a man between 50 and 59 years old in good health and CMV-seropositive.

This clone has just a few counts. This sequence joins TRBV13 and TRBJ2-7; 8 bases match TRBD1. The trim removed 5 bases at V and 5 bases at J, leaving 5 bases unmatched. This CDR3 comprises 13 residues. Germline CDR1 and CDR2: PRHDT and FYEKMQ (reference sequence). The CDR3 DNA is TGTGCCAGCAGCCCCCCGACAGGGGACGAGCAGTACTTC. Translated, it gives CASSPPTGDEQYF.

The chain combines TRBV5-1 with TRBJ2-3; 7 nucleotides align to TRBD2. Germline CDR1 is SGHRS and CDR2 is YFSETQ. J lost 1 base, V lost 0 bases, and 8 bases had no gene match. The CDR3 is 17 residues long. The CDR3 region has the DNA TGCGCCAGCAGCTTGGTATCGGCTAGCGGTCGCACAGATACGCAGTATTTT. Its translation is CASSLVSASGRTDTQYF.